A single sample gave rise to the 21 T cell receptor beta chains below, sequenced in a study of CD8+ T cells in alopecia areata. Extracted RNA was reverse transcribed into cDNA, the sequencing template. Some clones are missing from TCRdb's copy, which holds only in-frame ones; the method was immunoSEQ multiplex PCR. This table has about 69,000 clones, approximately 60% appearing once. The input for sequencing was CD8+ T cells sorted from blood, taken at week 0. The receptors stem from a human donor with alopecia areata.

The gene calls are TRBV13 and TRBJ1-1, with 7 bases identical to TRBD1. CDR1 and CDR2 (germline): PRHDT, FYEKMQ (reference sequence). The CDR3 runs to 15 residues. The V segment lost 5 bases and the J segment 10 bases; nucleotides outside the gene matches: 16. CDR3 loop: CASSPRTGSPVGAFF. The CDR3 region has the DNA TGTGCCAGCAGCCCCCGGACAGGCTCTCCCGTTGGAGCTTTCTTT.

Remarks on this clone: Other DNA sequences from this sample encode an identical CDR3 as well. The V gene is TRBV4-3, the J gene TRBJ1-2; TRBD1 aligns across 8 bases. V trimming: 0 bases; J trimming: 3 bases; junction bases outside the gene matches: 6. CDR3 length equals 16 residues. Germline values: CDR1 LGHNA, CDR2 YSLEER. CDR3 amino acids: CASSQDRGQGYYGYTF. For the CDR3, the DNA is TGCGCCAGCAGCCAAGATCGTGGACAGGGCTACTATGGCTACACCTTC.

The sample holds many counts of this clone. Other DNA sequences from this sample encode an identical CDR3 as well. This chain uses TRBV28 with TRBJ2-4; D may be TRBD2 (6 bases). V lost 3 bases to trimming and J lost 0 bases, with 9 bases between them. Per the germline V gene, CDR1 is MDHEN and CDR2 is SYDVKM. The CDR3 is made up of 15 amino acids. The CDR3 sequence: CASSLGGLAKNIQYF. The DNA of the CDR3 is TGTGCCAGCAGTTTGGGGGGACTAGCCAAAAACATTCAGTACTTC.

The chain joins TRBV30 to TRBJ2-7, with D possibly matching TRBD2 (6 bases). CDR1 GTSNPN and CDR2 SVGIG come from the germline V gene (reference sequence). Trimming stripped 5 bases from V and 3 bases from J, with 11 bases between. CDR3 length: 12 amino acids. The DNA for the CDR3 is TGTGCCTGGTCCGAGGGACTCTACGAGCAGTACTTC. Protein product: CAWSEGLYEQYF.

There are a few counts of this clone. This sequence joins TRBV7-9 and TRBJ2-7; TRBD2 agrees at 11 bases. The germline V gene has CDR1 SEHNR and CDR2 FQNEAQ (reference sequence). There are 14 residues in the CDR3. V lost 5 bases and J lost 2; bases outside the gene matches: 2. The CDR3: CASSATSGTYEQYF. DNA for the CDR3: TGTGCCAGCAGCGCGACTAGCGGGACCTACGAGCAGTACTTC.

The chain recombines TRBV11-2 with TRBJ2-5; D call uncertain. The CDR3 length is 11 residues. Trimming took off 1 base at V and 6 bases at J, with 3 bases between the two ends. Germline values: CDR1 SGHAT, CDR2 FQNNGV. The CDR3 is CASSLGQTQYF. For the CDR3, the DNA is TGTGCCAGCAGCTTAGGCCAGACCCAGTACTTC.

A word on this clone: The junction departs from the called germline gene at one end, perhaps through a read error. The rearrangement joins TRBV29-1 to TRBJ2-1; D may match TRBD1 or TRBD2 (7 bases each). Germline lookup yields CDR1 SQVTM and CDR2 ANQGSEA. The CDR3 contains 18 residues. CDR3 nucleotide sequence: TGCAGCGTGGAAGACAGGGAGGGCCCCCGGTGGTCCTACAATGAGCAGTTCTTC. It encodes CSVEDREGPRWSYNEQFF.

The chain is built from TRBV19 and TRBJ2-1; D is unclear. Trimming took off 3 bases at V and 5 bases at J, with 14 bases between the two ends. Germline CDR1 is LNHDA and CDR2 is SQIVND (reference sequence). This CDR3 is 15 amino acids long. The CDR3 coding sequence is TGTGCCAGTAGTATCGTGCGACCCCCCGACAATGAGCAGTTCTTC. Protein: CASSIVRPPDNEQFF.

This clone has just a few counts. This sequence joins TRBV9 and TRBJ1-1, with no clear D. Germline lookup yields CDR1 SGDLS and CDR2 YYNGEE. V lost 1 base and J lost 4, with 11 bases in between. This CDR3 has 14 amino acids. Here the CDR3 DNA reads TGTGCCAGCAGCGTAATTGCCGAGGGCACTGAAGCTTTCTTT. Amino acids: CASSVIAEGTEAFF.

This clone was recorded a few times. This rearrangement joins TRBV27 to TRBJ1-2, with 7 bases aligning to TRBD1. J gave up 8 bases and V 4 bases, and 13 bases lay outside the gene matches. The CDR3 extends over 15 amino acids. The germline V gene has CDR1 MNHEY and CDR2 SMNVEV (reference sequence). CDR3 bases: TGTGCCAGCAGTTCCCACGCCAGGGCCAGGGGGGGCTACACCTTC. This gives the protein CASSSHARARGGYTF.

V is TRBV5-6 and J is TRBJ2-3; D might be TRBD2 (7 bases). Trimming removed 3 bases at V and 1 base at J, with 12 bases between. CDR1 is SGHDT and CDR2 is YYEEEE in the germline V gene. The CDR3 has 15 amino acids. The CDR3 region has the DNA TGTGCCAGCAGCTGGGGGGGCCGGGGCACAGATACGCAGTATTTT. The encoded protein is CASSWGGRGTDTQYF.

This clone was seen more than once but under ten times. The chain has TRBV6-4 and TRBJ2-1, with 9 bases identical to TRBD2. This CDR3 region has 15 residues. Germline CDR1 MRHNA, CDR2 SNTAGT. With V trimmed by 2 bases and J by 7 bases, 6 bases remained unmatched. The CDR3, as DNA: TGTGCCAGCAGTGACGGAATAGCGGGAGTGAATGAGCAGTTCTTC. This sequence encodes CASSDGIAGVNEQFF.

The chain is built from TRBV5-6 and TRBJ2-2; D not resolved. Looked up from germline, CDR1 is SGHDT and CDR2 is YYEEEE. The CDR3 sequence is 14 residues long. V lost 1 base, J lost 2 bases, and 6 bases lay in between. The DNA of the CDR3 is TGTGCCAGCAGCTTGTTCAGAAACACCGGGGAGCTGTTTTTT. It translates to CASSLFRNTGELFF. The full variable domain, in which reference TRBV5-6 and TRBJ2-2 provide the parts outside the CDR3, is DAGVTQSPTHLIKTRGQQVTLRCSPKSGHDTVSWYQQALGQGPQFIFQYYEEEERQRGNFPDRFSGHQFPNYSSELNVNALLLGDSALYLCASSLFRNTGELFFGEGSRLTVL.

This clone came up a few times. This chain's CDR3 is CASSLGLSRGYEQYF. The CDR3 region has the DNA TGTGCCAGCAGCTTAGGATTGAGTCGGGGGTACGAGCAGTACTTC. The V and J genes are TRBV7-8 and TRBJ2-7; TRBD2 might be the D (6 bases). The CDR3 sequence is 15 residues long. V lost 1 base and J lost 4, with 14 bases in between. Germline V CDR1 and CDR2: SGHVS, FQNEAQ.

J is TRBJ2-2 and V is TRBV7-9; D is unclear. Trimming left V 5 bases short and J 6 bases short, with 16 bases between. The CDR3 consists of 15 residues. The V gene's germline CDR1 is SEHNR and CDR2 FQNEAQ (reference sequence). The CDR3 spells CASSPAVVGAGELFF. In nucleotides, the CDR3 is TGTGCCAGCAGCCCCGCGGTGGTCGGCGCCGGGGAGCTGTTTTTT.

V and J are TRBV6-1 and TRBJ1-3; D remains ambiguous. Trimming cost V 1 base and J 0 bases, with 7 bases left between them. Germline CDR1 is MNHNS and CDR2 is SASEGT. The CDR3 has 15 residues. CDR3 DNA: TGTGCCAGCAGTGAAGAACAGAACTCTGGAAACACCATATATTTT. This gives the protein CASSEEQNSGNTIYF.

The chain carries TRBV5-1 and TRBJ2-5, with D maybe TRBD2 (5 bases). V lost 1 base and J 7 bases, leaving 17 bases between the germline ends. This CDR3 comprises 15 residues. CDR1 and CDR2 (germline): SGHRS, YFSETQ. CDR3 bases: TGCGCCAGCAGCTTGTCATTGGACCACGCGGGGACCCAGTACTTC. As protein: CASSLSLDHAGTQYF.

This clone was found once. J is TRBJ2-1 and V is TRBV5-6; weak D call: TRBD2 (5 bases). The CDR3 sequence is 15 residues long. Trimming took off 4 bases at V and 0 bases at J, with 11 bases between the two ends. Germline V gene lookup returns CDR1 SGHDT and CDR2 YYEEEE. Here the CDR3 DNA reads TGTGCCAGCAGCGTCGTAGGGAGCTCCTACAATGAGCAGTTCTTC. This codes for CASSVVGSSYNEQFF.

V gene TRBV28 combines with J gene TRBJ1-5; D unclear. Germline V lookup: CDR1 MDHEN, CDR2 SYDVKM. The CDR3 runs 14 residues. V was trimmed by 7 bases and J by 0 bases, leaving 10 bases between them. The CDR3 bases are TGTGCCAGCATTTTTCAGGTTAGCAATCAGCCCCAGCATTTT. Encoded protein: CASIFQVSNQPQHF. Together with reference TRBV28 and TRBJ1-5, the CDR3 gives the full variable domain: DVKVTQSSRYLVKRTGEKVFLECVQDMDHENMFWYRQDPGLGLRLIYFSYDVKMKEKGDIPEGYSVSREKKERFSLILESASTNQTSMYLCASIFQVSNQPQHFGDGTRLSIL.

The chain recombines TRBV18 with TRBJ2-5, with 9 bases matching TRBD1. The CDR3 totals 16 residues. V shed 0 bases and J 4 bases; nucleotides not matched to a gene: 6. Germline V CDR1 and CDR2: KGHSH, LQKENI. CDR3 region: CASSPPGQGGGETQYF. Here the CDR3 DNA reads TGTGCCAGCTCACCACCGGGACAGGGTGGAGGAGAGACCCAGTACTTC. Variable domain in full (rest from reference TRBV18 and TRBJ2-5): NAGVMQNPRHLVRRRGQEARLRCSPMKGHSHVYWYRQLPEEGLKFMVYLQKENIIDESGMPKERFSAEFPKEGPSILRIQQVVRGDSAAYFCASSPPGQGGGETQYFGPGTRLLVL.

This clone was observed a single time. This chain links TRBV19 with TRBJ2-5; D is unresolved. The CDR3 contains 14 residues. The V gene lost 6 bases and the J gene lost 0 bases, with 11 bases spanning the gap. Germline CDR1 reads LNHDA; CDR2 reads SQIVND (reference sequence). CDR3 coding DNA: TGTGCCAGTAGATCGTGGGCGGACCAAGAGACCCAGTACTTC. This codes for CASRSWADQETQYF.